This T cell receptor (beta chain) is from a study of neurological immune-mediated disorders. V was clipped by 0 bases and J by 0 bases, with 13 bases between them. This CDR3 contains 18 residues. CDR1 SGHRS and CDR2 YFSETQ come from the germline V gene. This clonotype occurred many times. TCRdb passed the 5' RACE reads through MiXCR, listing each CDR3 protein once. This table holds under 80,000 distinct CDR3 sequences, about 14% found once. This TCR derives from a woman aged 50 to 60 in good health. Sequencing input: PBMCs. V usage is TRBV5-1 and J usage is TRBJ2-6; D not certain. The CDR3 nucleotides are TGCGCCAGCAGCTTGGTTCAAGCCACGGGCTCTGGGGCCAACGTCCTGACTTTC. This translates into CASSLVQATGSGANVLTF.